This T cell receptor (beta chain) was found in a study of cytomegalovirus exposure and HLA in healthy donors. Study context: Among 398 genotyped donors, approximately 80% fell in the Caucasian-associated ancestry cluster. Notes on the study in general: Analysis performed later showed TCR beta chains linked to HLA being more clonally expanded than equally common others.

The junction had 9 bases not matched to a gene; V was cut back by 6 bases and J by 5 bases. Germline V lookup: CDR1 MNHEY, CDR2 SMNVEV (reference sequence). The CDR3 is 15 residues long. The PCR made use of 60 Vbeta and 13 Jbeta primers. The method was immunoSEQ multiplex PCR; TCRdb's version includes in-frame clones alone and lacks a portion of them. Of 100,000 to 150,000 clones in the sample, 80% were seen once. As regards this clone: Its target is unknown.

The V and J genes are TRBV27 and TRBJ2-5, with TRBD2 identical over 10 bases. Sample: PBMCs. This TCR came from a middle-aged man in good health and CMV-seronegative. In DNA form, the CDR3 reads TGTGCCAGCAGAGACGGGACTAGCGAATGGGAGACCCAGTACTTC. Translation gives CASRDGTSEWETQYF.